The 28 T cell receptor beta chains below come from one sample, sequenced in a study of cytomegalovirus exposure and HLA in healthy donors. PCR used 60 Vbeta primers and 13 Jbeta primers. Here immunoSEQ multiplex PCR was the method, and the copy in TCRdb shows in-frame clones only, minus some. The clone table shows approximately 110,000 clones, with the ten largest holding about 2.7%. The sample comprised PBMCs. Receptors originate from a young man in good health and CMV-seronegative.

The genes are TRBV19 and TRBJ2-7; 13 bases match TRBD2. The V and J ends lost 5 bases and 4 bases, in that order; junction bases with no gene match: 8. CDR1 is LNHDA, CDR2 SQIVND, per germline (reference sequence). The CDR3 is 16 residues long. CDR3 sequence (DNA): TGTGCCAGTAGTGCCCGGACTAGCGGGAGTAATTACGAGCAGTACTTC. This translates into CASSARTSGSNYEQYF.

V is TRBV6-5 and J is TRBJ1-2, with D possibly being TRBD1 (5 bases). Germline values: CDR1 MNHEY, CDR2 SVGAGI. The V end lost 3 bases, the J end lost 4 bases, and 18 bases lay between the germline ends. This CDR3 spans 16 amino acids. The CDR3 DNA sequence: TGTGCCAGCAGTTATTCAGCAGGGCACTTACTCTATGGCTACACCTTC. It specifies CASSYSAGHLLYGYTF.

The chain couples TRBV13 to TRBJ2-2; 11 bases are shared with TRBD2. The V segment lost 3 bases and the J segment 5 bases; nucleotides outside the gene matches: 5. The CDR3 runs 16 residues. The germline V gene encodes CDR1 PRHDT and CDR2 FYEKMQ (reference sequence). The CDR3 loop is CASSFGTSGRTGELFF. The CDR3 coding sequence is TGTGCCAGCAGCTTCGGGACTAGCGGAAGGACCGGGGAGCTGTTTTTT.

The chain joins TRBV30 to TRBJ2-7; a possible D gene is TRBD1 (5 bases). Trimming left V 2 bases short and J 4 bases short, with 6 bases between. Germline CDR1 reads GTSNPN; CDR2 reads SVGIG (reference sequence). This CDR3 region has 11 residues. Here the CDR3 DNA reads TGTGCCTGGAGTAAGGGGTACGAGCAGTACTTC. Protein sequence: CAWSKGYEQYF.

This chain joins TRBV21-1 and TRBJ1-4; TRBD1 is taken as the D call from the table, unchecked against the DNA. TRBV21-1 represents a pseudogene. The CDR3 runs 15 residues. CDR3 loop: CASSKPTATNEKLFF. The CDR3 DNA reads TGTGCCAGCAGCAAACCGACAGCAACTAATGAAAAACTGTTTTTT.

The J gene is TRBJ2-7, the V gene TRBV30; 12 bases are a match to TRBD1. This CDR3 spans 14 amino acids. Germline V gives CDR1 GTSNPN, CDR2 SVGIG (reference sequence). After removal of 2 bases from V and 5 bases from J, the junction contained 4 bases not matched to a gene. CDR3 DNA sequence: TGTGCCTGGAGTCCCGGGACAGGGGGCGACGAGCAGTACTTC. Its translation: CAWSPGTGGDEQYF.

This rearrangement joins TRBV19 to TRBJ1-5, with D possibly being TRBD1 (5 bases). There are 15 residues in the CDR3. Germline V gene lookup returns CDR1 LNHDA and CDR2 SQIVND (reference sequence). The V gene lost 0 bases and the J gene lost 5 bases, with 11 bases spanning the gap. The CDR3 loop reads CASSIDIDRDQPQHF. CDR3 nucleotide sequence: TGTGCCAGTAGTATAGATATAGACAGAGATCAGCCCCAGCATTTT.

The chain joins TRBV4-3 to TRBJ2-2; 10 bases agree with TRBD2. Germline V lookup: CDR1 LGHNA, CDR2 YSLEER. V lost 1 base to trimming and J lost 5 bases; unmatched junction nucleotides: 7. This CDR3 has 17 amino acids. For the CDR3, the DNA is TGCGCCAGCAGCCAAGTCCGGATTAGCGGGAGGACCGGGGAGCTGTTTTTT. Its translation is CASSQVRISGRTGELFF.

This rearrangement joins TRBV28 to TRBJ2-3; 9 nucleotides match TRBD1. The germline CDR1 and CDR2 sequences are MDHEN and SYDVKM. V dropped 5 bases and J dropped 4; count of bases not matched to a gene: 4. This CDR3 spans 14 amino acids. CDR3 bases: TGTGCCAGCAGTCCGCGGACAGGGGCAGATACGCAGTATTTT. Amino acids: CASSPRTGADTQYF.

The V call is TRBV18, the J call TRBJ1-1; D not certain. Trimming took off 0 bases at V and 6 bases at J, with 8 bases between the two ends. Germline CDR1 is KGHSH and CDR2 is LQKENI. CDR3 size: 13 residues. For the CDR3, the DNA is TGTGCCAGCTCACCACCGGTAACGGCTGAAGCTTTCTTT. Protein product: CASSPPVTAEAFF.

V is TRBV30 and J is TRBJ1-1; D not resolved. CDR1 and CDR2 from the germline V gene are GTSNPN and SVGIG (reference sequence). V was shortened by 2 bases and J by 3 bases, with 7 bases between the two germline ends. This CDR3 comprises 12 residues. CDR3 sequence (DNA): TGTGCCTGGAGTTTAGTCTACACTGAAGCTTTCTTT. This gives the protein CAWSLVYTEAFF.

CDR3 loop: CASSYSGLPTDTQYF. As DNA, the CDR3 is TGTGCCAGCAGTTACTCGGGGCTTCCCACAGATACGCAGTATTTT. This chain links TRBV6-5 with TRBJ2-3; a weak D match, TRBD1 (5 bases). Looked up from germline, CDR1 is MNHEY and CDR2 is SVGAGI. The CDR3 is 15 residues long. Between the trimmed V and J ends, which lost 0 bases and 2 bases, there was a span of 9 bases.

The CDR3, as DNA: TGTGCCAGCAGCGGCCGGACAGGGTACTCCTACGAGCAGTACTTC. Translated: CASSGRTGYSYEQYF. The rearrangement uses TRBV7-2 and TRBJ2-7; 8 bases are shared with TRBD1. V lost 5 bases and J lost 0; bases outside the gene matches: 6. The CDR3 runs to 15 residues. The germline V gene encodes CDR1 SGHTA and CDR2 FQGNSA.

Points on this clone: Other DNA sequences within the sample encode an identical CDR3. V usage is TRBV7-7 and J usage is TRBJ2-5; D perhaps matches TRBD2 (5 bases). Trimming removed 5 bases at V and 2 bases at J, with 9 bases between. Germline CDR1 SSHAT, CDR2 FNYEAQ (reference sequence). The CDR3 length is 13 residues. The CDR3 DNA reads TGTGCCAGCAGCCGGGGAGTTCAAGAGACCCAGTACTTC. Protein: CASSRGVQETQYF.

The chain is built from TRBV7-8 and TRBJ2-5, with 14 bases aligning to TRBD2. This CDR3 contains 15 residues. CDR1 is SGHVS and CDR2 is FQNEAQ in the germline V gene. The V gene end was trimmed by 6 bases and the J gene end by 7 bases; junction bases not matched to a gene: 7. CDR3 amino acids: CASRGTSGSFGTQYF. In nucleotides, the CDR3 is TGTGCCAGCAGGGGGACTAGCGGGAGCTTCGGGACCCAGTACTTC.

The V call is TRBV2, the J call TRBJ2-5; the match to TRBD1 covers 7 bases. V lost 4 bases to trimming and J lost 10 bases; unmatched junction nucleotides: 3. Germline CDR1 SNHLY, CDR2 FYNNEI. This CDR3 is 11 amino acids long. The CDR3 region is CASSGQGIQYF. The CDR3 DNA sequence: TGTGCCAGCAGTGGACAGGGTATCCAGTACTTC.

The chain couples TRBV19 to TRBJ1-2; D call uncertain. CDR1 is LNHDA and CDR2 is SQIVND in the germline V gene (reference sequence). The V end lost 3 bases, the J end lost 1 base, and 6 bases lay between the germline ends. The CDR3 consists of 13 residues. The CDR3 DNA follows: TGTGCCAGTAGTATGAGGGTTAACTATGGCTACACCTTC. It specifies CASSMRVNYGYTF.

The V call is TRBV5-6, the J call TRBJ2-5, with no clear D. Trimming stripped 0 bases from V and 2 bases from J, with 14 bases between. The CDR3 contains 16 residues. Looked up from germline, CDR1 is SGHDT and CDR2 is YYEEEE. The CDR3 region is CASSLAAFPVQETQYF. The CDR3 nucleotides read TGTGCCAGCAGCTTGGCCGCATTCCCGGTGCAAGAGACCCAGTACTTC.

The chain joins TRBV5-5 to TRBJ2-1, with D possibly being TRBD1 (6 bases). Between the trimmed V and J ends, which lost 0 bases and 7 bases, there was a span of 8 bases. Germline V CDR1 and CDR2: SGHKS, YYEKEE (reference sequence). The CDR3 loop spans 13 amino acids. The CDR3 DNA reads TGTGCCAGCAGCTTGGACAGGGAGAATGAGCAGTTCTTC. It codes for CASSLDRENEQFF.

The chain couples TRBV7-2 to TRBJ2-5, with D unresolved. The CDR3 consists of 14 residues. Germline V CDR1 and CDR2: SGHTA, FQGNSA. The V and J ends lost 1 base and 9 bases respectively, with 15 bases between them. CDR3 in DNA: TGTGCCAGCAGCTTAGATCGTGGCTCTGAGGCCCAGTACTTC. This sequence encodes CASSLDRGSEAQYF.

The chain carries TRBV15 and TRBJ2-5, with 10 bases matching TRBD2. The germline CDR1 and CDR2 sequences are LNHNV and YYDKDF (reference sequence). The CDR3 sequence is 15 residues long. Unmatched junction bases numbered 3, after V lost 0 bases and J lost 5 bases. DNA for the CDR3: TGTGCCACCAGCAGAGAGGGACTAGCGTTGGAGACCCAGTACTTC. Amino acids: CATSREGLALETQYF.

V is TRBV21-1 and J is TRBJ2-5; the D call of TRBD2 is as the table states it, not checked on the DNA. TRBV21-1 is a listed pseudogene. This CDR3 has 15 residues. CDR3: CASSAWVRQLRYQYF. The CDR3 coding sequence is TGTGCCAGCAGCGCGTGGGTGCGGCAGCTTCGCTACCAGTACTTC.

V gene TRBV7-2 combines with J gene TRBJ2-7, with 8 bases lining up with TRBD2. CDR1 and CDR2 from the germline V gene are SGHTA and FQGNSA. This CDR3 has 15 amino acids. V lost 5 bases, J lost 0 bases, and 6 bases stayed unmatched. CDR3 sequence (DNA): TGTGCCAGCAGCCCTAGCGGGTATAGCTCCTACGAGCAGTACTTC. Translation gives CASSPSGYSSYEQYF. The full variable domain, its missing parts supplied by reference TRBV7-2 and TRBJ2-7, is GAGVSQSPSNKVTEKGKDVELRCDPISGHTALYWYRQSLGQGLEFLIYFQGNSAPDKSGLPSDRFSAERTGGSVSTLTIQRTQQEDSAVYLCASSPSGYSSYEQYFGPGTRLTVT.

This chain uses TRBV19 with TRBJ2-2; TRBD2 aligns across 7 bases. This CDR3 has 17 amino acids. V shed 5 bases and J 5 bases; nucleotides not matched to a gene: 14. Germline V lookup: CDR1 LNHDA, CDR2 SQIVND (reference sequence). CDR3 loop: CASSHLRREGYTGELFF. The DNA for the CDR3 is TGTGCCAGTAGTCATCTTCGGAGGGAGGGTTATACCGGGGAGCTGTTTTTT.

V and J are TRBV28 and TRBJ2-2; TRBD2 aligns across 10 bases. J gave up 4 bases and V 3 bases, and 11 bases lay outside the gene matches. CDR1 MDHEN and CDR2 SYDVKM come from the germline V gene. The CDR3 has 18 amino acids. In DNA form, the CDR3 reads TGTGCCAGCAGTTTCCCCCCAGCGGGAGGGCCTCGCACCGGGGAGCTGTTTTTT. It translates to CASSFPPAGGPRTGELFF.

The V and J genes are TRBV4-3 and TRBJ2-1, with a possible D match to TRBD2 (6 bases). The germline V gene has CDR1 LGHNA and CDR2 YSLEER. This CDR3 contains 16 residues. V was pared by 3 bases and J by 5 bases, with 17 bases between. CDR3 bases: TGCGCCAGCAGCCATAAGCTAGCGTCATTCAACAATGAGCAGTTCTTC. As protein: CASSHKLASFNNEQFF.

The chain uses TRBV7-8 and TRBJ2-5; 11 bases align to TRBD2. Germline assignment: CDR1 SGHVS and CDR2 FQNEAQ. This CDR3 is 16 amino acids long. V lost 2 bases to trimming and J lost 5 bases; unmatched junction nucleotides: 7. CDR3 protein: CASSLSGLAGGETQYF. The DNA of the CDR3 is TGTGCCAGCAGCTTATCGGGGTTAGCGGGAGGGGAGACCCAGTACTTC.

This CDR3 is CASSEPEKRNSPLHF. The CDR3 bases are TGTGCCAGCAGTGAGCCAGAGAAGCGGAATTCACCCCTCCACTTT. The chain is built from TRBV25-1 and TRBJ1-6, with D uncertain. Looked up from germline, CDR1 is MGHDK and CDR2 is SYGVNS. The CDR3 extends over 15 amino acids. Trimming pared 3 bases from V and 7 bases from J, leaving 13 bases between.